The TCR beta chain under discussion was sequenced for a study of cytomegalovirus exposure and HLA in healthy donors. About the study: Sequencing of 180 million or so T cells in an earlier analysis found 90 million to 120 million unique TCR beta sequences.

Regarding donors, all were healthy bone marrow donors. General study findings and limits: Per a later analysis, under 20,000 TCR beta sequences showed association with HLA alleles at 0.05 false discovery rate.

CDR1 and CDR2 (germline): SSHAT, FNYEAQ (reference sequence). The CDR3 spans 13 residues. V trimming: 1 base; J trimming: 6 bases; junction bases outside the gene matches: 1. This clone was recorded once. Its antigen remains unknown. Use of 60 Vbeta and 13 Jbeta primers characterized the PCR. Clones were read by immunoSEQ multiplex PCR, and TCRdb kept only the in-frame ones, dropping some. The repertoire holds fewer than 70,000 clones, with around 70% as singletons. The TCR originated in a male donor in good health and CMV-seropositive. The material sequenced was PBMCs. V and J are TRBV7-7 and TRBJ2-3; TRBD1 matches 7 bases. The CDR3 nucleotides read TGTGCCAGCAGCTTAGGGACAGGTGATACGCAGTATTTT. Translated, it gives CASSLGTGDTQYF.